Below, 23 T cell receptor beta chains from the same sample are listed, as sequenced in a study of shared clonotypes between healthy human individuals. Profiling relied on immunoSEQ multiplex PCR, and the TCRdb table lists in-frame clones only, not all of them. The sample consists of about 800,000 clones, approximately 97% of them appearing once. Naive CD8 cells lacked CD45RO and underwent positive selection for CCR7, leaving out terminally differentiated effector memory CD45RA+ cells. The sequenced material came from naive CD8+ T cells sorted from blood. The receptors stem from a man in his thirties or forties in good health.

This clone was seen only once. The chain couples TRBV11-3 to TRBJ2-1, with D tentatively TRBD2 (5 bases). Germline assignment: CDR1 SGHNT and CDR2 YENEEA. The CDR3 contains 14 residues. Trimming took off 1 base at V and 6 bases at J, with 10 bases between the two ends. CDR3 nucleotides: TGTGCCAGCAGCTTAGGTGAGGGCGTCAATGAGCAGTTCTTC. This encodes CASSLGEGVNEQFF.

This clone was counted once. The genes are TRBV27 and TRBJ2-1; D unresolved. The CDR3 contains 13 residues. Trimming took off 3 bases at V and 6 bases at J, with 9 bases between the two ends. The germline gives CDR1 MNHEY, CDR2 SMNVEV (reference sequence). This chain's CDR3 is CASSFSSSNEQFF. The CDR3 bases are TGTGCCAGCAGTTTCTCCTCTAGCAATGAGCAGTTCTTC.

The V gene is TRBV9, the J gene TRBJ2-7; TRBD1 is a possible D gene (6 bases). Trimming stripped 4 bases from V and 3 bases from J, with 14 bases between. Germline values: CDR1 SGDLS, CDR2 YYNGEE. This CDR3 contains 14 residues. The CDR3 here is CASSLGTQNYEQYF. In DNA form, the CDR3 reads TGTGCCAGCAGCCTAGGGACACAGAACTACGAGCAGTACTTC. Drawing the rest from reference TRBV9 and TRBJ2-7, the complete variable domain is DSGVTQTPKHLITATGQRVTLRCSPRSGDLSVYWYQQSLDQGLQFLIQYYNGEERAKGNILERFSAQQFPDLHSELNLSSLELGDSALYFCASSLGTQNYEQYFGPGTRLTVT.

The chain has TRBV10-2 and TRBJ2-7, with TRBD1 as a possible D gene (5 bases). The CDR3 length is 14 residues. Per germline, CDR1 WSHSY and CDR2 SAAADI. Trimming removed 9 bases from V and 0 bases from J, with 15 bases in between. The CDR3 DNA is TGCGCCAGTGCACTCGACAGTCCCTCCTACGAGCAGTACTTC. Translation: CASALDSPSYEQYF.

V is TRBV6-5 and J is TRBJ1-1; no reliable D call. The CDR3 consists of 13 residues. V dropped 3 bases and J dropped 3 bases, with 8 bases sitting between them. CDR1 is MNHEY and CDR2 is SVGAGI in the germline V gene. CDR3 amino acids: CASSYNLDTEAFF. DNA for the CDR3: TGTGCCAGCAGTTATAATTTAGACACTGAAGCTTTCTTT.

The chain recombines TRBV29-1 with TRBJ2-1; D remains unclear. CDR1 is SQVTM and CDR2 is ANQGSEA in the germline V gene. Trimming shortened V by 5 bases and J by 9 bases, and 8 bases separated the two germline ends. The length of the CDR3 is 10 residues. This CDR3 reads CSVISSEQFF. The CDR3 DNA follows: TGCAGCGTTATTTCGAGTGAGCAGTTCTTC.

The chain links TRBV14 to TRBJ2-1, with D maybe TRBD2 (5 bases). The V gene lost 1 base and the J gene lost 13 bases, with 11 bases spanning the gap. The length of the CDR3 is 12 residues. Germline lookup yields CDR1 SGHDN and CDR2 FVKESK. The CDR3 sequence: CASSQGNSDQFF. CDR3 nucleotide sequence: TGTGCCAGCAGCCAAGGAAATAGCGATCAGTTCTTC.

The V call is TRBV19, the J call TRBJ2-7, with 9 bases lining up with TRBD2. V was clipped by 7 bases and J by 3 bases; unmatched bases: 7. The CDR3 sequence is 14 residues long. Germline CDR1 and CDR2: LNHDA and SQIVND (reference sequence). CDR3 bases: TGTGCCAGTACCCCCGGGACTAGCAGCTACGAGCAGTACTTC. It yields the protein CASTPGTSSYEQYF.

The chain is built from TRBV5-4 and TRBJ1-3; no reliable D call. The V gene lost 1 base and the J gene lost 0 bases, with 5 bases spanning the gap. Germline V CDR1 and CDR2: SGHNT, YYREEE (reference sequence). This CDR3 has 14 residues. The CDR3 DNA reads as TGTGCCAGCAGCTTGTACAGCTCTGGAAACACCATATATTTT. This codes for CASSLYSSGNTIYF. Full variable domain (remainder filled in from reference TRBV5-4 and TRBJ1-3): ETGVTQSPTHLIKTRGQQVTLRCSSQSGHNTVSWYQQALGQGPQFIFQYYREEENGRGNFPPRFSGLQFPNYSSELNVNALELDDSALYLCASSLYSSGNTIYFGEGSWLTVV.

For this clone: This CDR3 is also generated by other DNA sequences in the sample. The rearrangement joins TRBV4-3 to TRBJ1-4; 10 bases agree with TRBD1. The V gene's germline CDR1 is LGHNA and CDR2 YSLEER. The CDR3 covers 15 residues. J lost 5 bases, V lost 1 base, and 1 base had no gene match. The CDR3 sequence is CASSQGTGGNEKLFF. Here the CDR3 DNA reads TGCGCCAGCAGCCAAGGGACAGGGGGGAATGAAAAACTGTTTTTT.

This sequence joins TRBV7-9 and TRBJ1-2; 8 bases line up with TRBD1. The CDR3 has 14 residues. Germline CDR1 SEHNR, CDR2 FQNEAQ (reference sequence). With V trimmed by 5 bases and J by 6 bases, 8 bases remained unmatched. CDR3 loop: CASSARTGSHGYTF. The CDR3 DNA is TGTGCCAGCAGCGCTCGGACAGGGAGTCATGGCTACACCTTC. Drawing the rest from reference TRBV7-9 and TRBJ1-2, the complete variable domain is DTGVSQNPRHKITKRGQNVTFRCDPISEHNRLYWYRQTLGQGPEFLTYFQNEAQLEKSRLLSDRFSAERPKGSFSTLEIQRTEQGDSAMYLCASSARTGSHGYTFGSGTRLTVV.

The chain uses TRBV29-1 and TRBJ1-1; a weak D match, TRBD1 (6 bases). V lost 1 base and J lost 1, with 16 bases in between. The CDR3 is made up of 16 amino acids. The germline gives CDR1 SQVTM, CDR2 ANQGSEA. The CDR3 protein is CSVEGSWAGANTEAFF. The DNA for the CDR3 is TGCAGCGTTGAAGGCTCCTGGGCAGGGGCGAACACTGAAGCTTTCTTT.

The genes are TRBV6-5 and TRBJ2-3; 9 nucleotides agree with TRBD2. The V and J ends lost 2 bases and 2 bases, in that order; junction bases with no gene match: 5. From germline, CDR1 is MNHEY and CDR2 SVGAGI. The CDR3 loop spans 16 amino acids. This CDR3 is CASSYRTSAYTDTQYF. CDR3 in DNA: TGTGCCAGCAGTTACCGGACTAGCGCTTACACAGATACGCAGTATTTT.

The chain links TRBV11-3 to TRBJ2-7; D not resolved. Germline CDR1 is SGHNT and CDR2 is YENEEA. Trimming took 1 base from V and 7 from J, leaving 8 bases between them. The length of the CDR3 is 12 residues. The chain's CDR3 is CASSLATGEQYF. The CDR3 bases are TGTGCCAGCAGCTTAGCCACCGGTGAGCAGTACTTC.

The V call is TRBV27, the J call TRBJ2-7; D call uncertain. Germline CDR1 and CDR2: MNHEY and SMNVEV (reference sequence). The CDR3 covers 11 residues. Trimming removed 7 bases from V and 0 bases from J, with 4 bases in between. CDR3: CASILSYEQYF. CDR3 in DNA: TGTGCCAGCATCCTCTCCTACGAGCAGTACTTC.

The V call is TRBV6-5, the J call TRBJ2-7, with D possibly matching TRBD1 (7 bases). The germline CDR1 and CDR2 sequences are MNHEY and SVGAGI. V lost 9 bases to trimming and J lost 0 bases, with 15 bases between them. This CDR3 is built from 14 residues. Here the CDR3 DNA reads TGTGCCAGTGCGGGACAGCGCTACTCCTACGAGCAGTACTTC. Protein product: CASAGQRYSYEQYF.

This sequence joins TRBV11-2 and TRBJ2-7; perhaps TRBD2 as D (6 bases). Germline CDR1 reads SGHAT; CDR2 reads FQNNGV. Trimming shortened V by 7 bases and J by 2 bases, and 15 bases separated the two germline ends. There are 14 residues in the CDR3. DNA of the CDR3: TGTGCCAGCACCTCGCCGGCGGGGACCTACGAGCAGTACTTC. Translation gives CASTSPAGTYEQYF.

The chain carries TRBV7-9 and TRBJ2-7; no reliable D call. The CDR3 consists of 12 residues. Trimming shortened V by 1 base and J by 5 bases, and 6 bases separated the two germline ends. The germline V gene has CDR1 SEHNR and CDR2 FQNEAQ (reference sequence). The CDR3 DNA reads TGTGCCAGCAGCTTAGTCCCCCACGAGCAGTACTTC. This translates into CASSLVPHEQYF.

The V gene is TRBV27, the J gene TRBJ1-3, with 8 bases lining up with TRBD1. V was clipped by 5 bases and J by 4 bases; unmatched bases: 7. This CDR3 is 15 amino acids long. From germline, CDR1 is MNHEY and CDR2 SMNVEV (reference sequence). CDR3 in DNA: TGTGCCAGCAGTGACCGGACAGGGCCCGGAAACACCATATATTTT. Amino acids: CASSDRTGPGNTIYF.

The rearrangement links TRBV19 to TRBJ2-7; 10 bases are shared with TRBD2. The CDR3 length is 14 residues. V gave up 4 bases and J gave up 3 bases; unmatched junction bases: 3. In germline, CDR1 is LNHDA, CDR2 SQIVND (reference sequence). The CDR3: CASSTGLAYYEQYF. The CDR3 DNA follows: TGTGCCAGTAGTACGGGACTAGCGTACTACGAGCAGTACTTC.

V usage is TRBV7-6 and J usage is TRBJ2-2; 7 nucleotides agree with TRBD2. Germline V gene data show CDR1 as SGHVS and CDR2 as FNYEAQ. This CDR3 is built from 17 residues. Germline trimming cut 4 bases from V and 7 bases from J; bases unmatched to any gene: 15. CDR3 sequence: CASSSFFGEGRIGELFF. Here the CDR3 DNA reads TGTGCCAGCAGCTCCTTTTTCGGGGAGGGCCGTATCGGGGAGCTGTTTTTT.

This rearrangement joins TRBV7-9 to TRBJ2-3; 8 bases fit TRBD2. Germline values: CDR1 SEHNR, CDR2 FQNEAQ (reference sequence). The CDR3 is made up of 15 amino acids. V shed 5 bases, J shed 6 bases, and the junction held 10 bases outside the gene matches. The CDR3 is CASSKTAGVADTQYF. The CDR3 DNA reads TGTGCCAGCAGCAAAACAGCGGGAGTGGCTGATACGCAGTATTTT.

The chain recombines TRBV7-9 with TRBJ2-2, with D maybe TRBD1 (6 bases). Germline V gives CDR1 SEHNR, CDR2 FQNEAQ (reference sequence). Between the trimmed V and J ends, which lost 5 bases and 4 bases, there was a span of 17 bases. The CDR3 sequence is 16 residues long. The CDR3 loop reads CASSPRQAPGTGELFF. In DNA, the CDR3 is TGTGCCAGCAGCCCTCGACAGGCCCCCGGCACCGGGGAGCTGTTTTTT.